This T cell receptor beta chain appears in the sequencing data of a study of lymphopenia after photon versus proton radiotherapy. Overall study findings and caveats: A bigger post-nadir fall in TCR diversity correlated inversely with survival time in deceased patients. After lymphocyte nadir, photon-treated repertoires showed oligoclonal expansion, especially CD8+ Temra. Only patients who died were analyzed for survival; proton advantage is unproven. Photon-treated patients lost naive T cells and TCR diversity; proton-treated stayed stable.

A word on this clone: What it binds is unknown.

Some clones are missing from TCRdb's copy, which holds only in-frame ones; the method was immunoSEQ multiplex PCR. The sample carries approximately 170,000 clones, around 85% recorded once. CDR1 and CDR2 (germline): MNHNS, SASEGT. This CDR3 comprises 16 residues. The V segment lost 3 bases and the J segment 5 bases; nucleotides outside the gene matches: 10. This clonotype originated in a man between 50 and 59 years old with gastric cancer. The sample consisted of peripheral blood, taken from a patient treated with photon-based radiotherapy. The chain employs TRBV6-1 and TRBJ2-4; 7 bases agree with TRBD1. CDR3: CASSDSTGNTQNIQYF. DNA for the CDR3: TGTGCCAGCAGTGATTCGACAGGGAATACCCAAAACATTCAGTACTTC.